Reported below is one TCR beta chain. Which antigen it targets is not known. Base qualities are not recorded, but no much larger clone differs from it by a single base. Compared with germline, V lacks 4 bases and J lacks 5 bases; bases without a gene match: 7. CDR1 and CDR2 were assigned from the germline V gene as SGHRS and YFSETQ. The cysteine opens and the phenylalanine closes a CDR3 of 15 amino acids. Kept here is only the CDR3 DNA, which spans 45 bases and is read in frame from base 1. Separate amplification of TCR alpha and beta chain libraries was performed from the second PCR step onward. To determine each donor's CMV status, fresh PBMCs were stimulated overnight with CMV viral lysate, and IFNgamma production from CD4+ T cells was then assessed. CD4 T cells were positively selected with Miltenyi beads, followed by positive selection of CD8 T cells from the CD4-negative fraction. Cells were stained for CD3, CD4, CD8, CD45RA, CD27 and a live/dead dye and were sorted on a BD Aria II into four subsets based on CD45RA and CD27. The sorting gate for effector memory cells was CD45RA-CD27-, and the sorting gate for EMRA cells was CD45RA+CD27-. Blood came from three healthy volunteers, each fractionated into CD4 and CD8 T cells and then into four differentiation subsets. Roughly 120 ml of peripheral blood was collected from each donor, and PBMC were isolated from the blood using Ficoll-Paque PLUS density-gradient centrifugation. Sorted cells were lysed in RLT buffer, and RNA was extracted with a Qiagen RNeasy kit and stored at -80°C.

The sample is drawn from a study of naive and memory T cell subsets (dated by TCRdb to 2017 to 2019). Looking at the study overall: An open-source, UMI-based TCR alpha and beta sequencing pipeline was applied to sorted naive and memory peripheral blood T cell subsets. RNA was DNase-treated and reverse transcribed with TCR constant-region primers, mostly using SuperScript III. Complete agreement was observed between the functional CMV T cell responses and the IgG serology results.

Library creation used UMI-ligation and nested PCR. The beta constant-region primer consisted of an equimolar mixture of two oligonucleotides that together covered TRBC1 and TRBC2. Four rounds of PCR, combining the SP2 primer with nested alpha and beta constant-region primers, were used to amplify the ligated cDNA. A single-stranded oligonucleotide carrying the SP2 primer and a 12-nucleotide UMI was ligated to the 3' end of the cDNA by T4 RNA ligase 1. Incubation of the ligation reaction lasted about 18-25 hours at 16 degrees C. To avoid over-amplification, PCR2 was usually performed as a SYBR Green qPCR and halted once a predetermined threshold was reached. Every purification after the first one was done using Agencourt AMPure XP magnetic beads. Library amounts were measured by Qubit and library quality was assessed on a TapeStation, where the main peak was expected at around 650 bp. Pooled libraries were sequenced on an Illumina MiSeq with v2 2x251 paired-end kits, typically giving roughly 0.95-2 million reads per sample. Libraries were pooled at about 4 nM per sample, and 5-7% PhiX was added to improve cluster recognition. Regarding the original processing steps: Decombinator assigned V and J genes to Demultiplexor-processed FASTQ reads by tag matching, allowing a single base-pair mismatch. Collapsinator relied on UMIs to fix sequencing errors as well as frequency errors caused by PCR heterogeneity. CDR3Translator translated TCRs and extracted CDR3s from the conserved cysteine to the FGXG phenylalanine, flagging non-productive sequences. Gini, Shannon entropy and inverse Simpson indices were computed after subsampling the repertoires to the same number of UMI-defined TCRs. Clonotype abundance distributions were fitted to a power law by maximum likelihood within the linear range. For one naive CD8 sample, the pipeline and MIGEC produced similar UMI counts, unique TCR numbers and clonal distributions. The repertoires were searched for some 7,300 CMV-associated CDR3 sequences that had been compiled from VDJdb and a published dataset. The public sequencing data were trimmed at Q25 with fastp and processed into clonotypes with MiXCR by TCRdb, which kept only in-frame beta chains. Identical CDR3 proteins give one entry, which carries the most common genes and DNA. For this entry, the V and J calls and clone size follow TCRdb and not the study's own pipeline. This sample gives roughly 7,500 distinct CDR3 sequences in total; less than 35% of them show up just once. About 61% of the sample is in the top ten clones.

What the research found in general, with its limitations: TCR abundance followed a power law whose exponent differed between naive and memory subsets but was consistent across the three individuals. Each clonotype was defined as a single alpha or beta chain sequence rather than as a paired alpha/beta receptor. No ground truth was available to validate the repertoire findings for the naive and memory subsets. After error correction, over 90% of naive TCR sequences appeared only once, giving much steeper abundance distributions than memory subsets. In both CD4 and CD8 cells, the Gini index increased while Shannon and inverse Simpson diversity decreased from naive through CM, EM and EMRA. RNA-based TCR counts may be affected by expression changes linked to T cell activation and differentiation.

The sequenced sample consisted of CD8+ TEMRA cells from blood. Reading the label with the study, this specimen's cell subset or site is: effector memory re-expressing CD45RA, CD45RA+ CD27-. The receptor was isolated from a human donor in good health. Recombination linked TRBV5-1 to TRBJ2-5; 11 bases in the middle match TRBD2. CDR3 sequence: CASSVASGRLETQYF. The nucleotide sequence is given as TGCGCCAGCAGCGTGGCTAGCGGGAGGTTGGAGACCCAGTACTTC.